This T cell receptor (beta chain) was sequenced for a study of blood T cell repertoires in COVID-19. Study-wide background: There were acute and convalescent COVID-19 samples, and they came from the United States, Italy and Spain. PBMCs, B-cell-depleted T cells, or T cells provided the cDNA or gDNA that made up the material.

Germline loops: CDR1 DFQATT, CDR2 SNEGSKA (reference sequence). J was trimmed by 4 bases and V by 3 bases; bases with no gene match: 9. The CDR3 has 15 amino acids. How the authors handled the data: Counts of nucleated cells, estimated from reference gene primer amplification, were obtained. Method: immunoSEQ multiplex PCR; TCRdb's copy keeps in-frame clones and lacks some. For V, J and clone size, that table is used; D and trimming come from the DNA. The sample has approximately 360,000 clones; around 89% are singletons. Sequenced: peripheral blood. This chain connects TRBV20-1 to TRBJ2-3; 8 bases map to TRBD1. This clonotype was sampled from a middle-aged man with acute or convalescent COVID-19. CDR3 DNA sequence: TGCAGTGCTAGTGAGGGGGCAGGGGGCCCAGATACGCAGTATTTT. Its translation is CSASEGAGGPDTQYF.